Listed below are T cell receptor beta chains from one sample, sequenced in a study of response to subunit inactivated influenza vaccine. TCRdb recomputed calls from the RT-PCR reads with MiXCR, one row per CDR3 protein. Altogether a few hundred thousand distinct CDR3 sequences are present, 20% to 25% being singletons, with the ten largest covering 9.5% to 13%. The specimen was PBMCs from blood, collected approximately 20 months after vaccination. All receptors derive from a man aged 50-75 years who received an inactivated influenza vaccine. Both conserved end residues are part of each CDR3. D genes are given only for firm matches. Only part of the rows carry a size: once, few, many, or a class if the clone is expanded.

D,size,V,length,J,CDR3,DNA
.,few,TRBV18,11,TRBJ2-2,CASSPARELFF,TGTGCCAGCTCACCAGCGAGGGAGCTGTTTTTT
.,.,TRBV10-3,15,TRBJ1-2,CATTPGSGKFYGYTF,TGTGCCACTACTCCGGGCTCTGGCAAGTTCTATGGCTACACCTTC
.,.,TRBV12-3/TRBV12-4,14,TRBJ2-7,CASSPDGKSYEQYF,TGTGCCAGCAGCCCCGACGGGAAATCCTACGAGCAGTACTTC
.,few,TRBV7-2,14,TRBJ2-2,CASSSLGNTGELFF,TGTGCCAGCAGCTCCCTGGGCAACACCGGGGAGCTGTTTTTT
TRBD1,.,TRBV12-3/TRBV12-4,14,TRBJ2-7,CASSPRGQGTQQYF,TGTGCCAGCAGTCCCCGCGGACAGGGTACCCAGCAGTACTTC
.,.,TRBV20-1,15,TRBJ2-5,CSARDPGLRIKTQYF,TGCAGTGCTAGAGACCCGGGACTTAGAATTAAGACCCAGTACTTC
.,.,TRBV6-2/TRBV6-3,13,TRBJ1-5,CASSRQDHQPQHF,TGTGCCAGCAGTCGACAGGACCACCAGCCCCAGCATTTT
.,many,TRBV7-7,15,TRBJ1-3,CASSLGGGSTDTIYF,TGTGCTAGCAGCTTGGGAGGCGGGTCAACGGACACCATATATTTT
.,many,TRBV20-1,13,TRBJ1-1,CSASKGLNTEAFF,TGCAGTGCTAGCAAGGGGCTGAACACTGAAGCTTTCTTT
.,.,TRBV7-3,15,TRBJ1-2,CASSGTGGTLYGYTF,TGTGCCAGCAGCGGAACAGGCGGGACACTCTATGGCTACACCTTC
.,.,TRBV7-7,13,TRBJ2-1,CASSLDGGSEQFF,TGTGCCAGCAGCTTAGATGGTGGCAGTGAGCAGTTCTTC
TRBD1,.,TRBV6-2/TRBV6-3,16,TRBJ1-5,CASSYRQGFSNQPQHF,TGTGCCAGCAGTTACCGACAGGGGTTTAGCAATCAGCCCCAGCATTTT
.,.,TRBV27,15,TRBJ1-1,CASSMWGGSYTEAFF,TGTGCCAGCAGCATGTGGGGGGGGAGCTACACTGAAGCTTTCTTT
TRBD1,once,TRBV20-1,14,TRBJ2-1,CSARVMGQGNEQFF,TGCAGTGCTAGAGTAATGGGACAGGGAAATGAGCAGTTCTTC
.,few,TRBV4-1,14,TRBJ1-2,CASSQDQASYGYTF,TGCGCCAGCAGCCAAGACCAGGCATCCTATGGCTACACCTTC
.,many,TRBV12-3/TRBV12-4,15,TRBJ1-5,CASSYRGGTHQPQHF,TGTGCCAGCAGTTACCGGGGGGGGACTCATCAGCCCCAGCATTTT
.,.,TRBV5-1,15,TRBJ2-5,CASSLDPGPQETQYF,TGCGCCAGCAGCTTGGACCCCGGACCCCAAGAGACCCAGTACTTC
.,.,TRBV7-2,14,TRBJ2-1,CASSLPSAYNEQFF,TGTGCCAGCAGCTTACCTTCAGCCTACAATGAGCAGTTCTTC
.,many,TRBV28,11,TRBJ2-5,CASSPGGTQYF,TGTGCCAGCAGCCCCGGAGGGACCCAGTACTTC
.,many,TRBV11-2,16,TRBJ1-6,CASSLVSGPRHPPLHF,TGTGCCAGCAGCTTAGTCTCCGGGCCGCGTCACCCACCCCTCCACTTT
.,.,TRBV2,15,TRBJ1-2,CASSESLRNNYGYTF,TGTGCCAGCAGTGAAAGTTTACGGAATAACTATGGCTACACCTTC
TRBD2,few,TRBV29-1,16,TRBJ2-7,CSVEAALAGVDYEQYF,TGCAGCGTTGAAGCAGCCCTAGCGGGAGTCGACTACGAGCAGTACTTC
.,few,TRBV6-1,15,TRBJ2-7,CASSPPTGRKYEQYF,TGTGCCAGCAGTCCTCCGACAGGGAGGAAGTACGAGCAGTACTTC
.,.,TRBV20-1,13,TRBJ1-1,CRATGTMNTEAFF,TGCAGGGCTACCGGGACTATGAACACTGAAGCTTTCTTT
TRBD1,many,TRBV4-3,15,TRBJ1-2,CASSQDLAGGNGYTF,TGCGCCAGCAGCCAAGATCTAGCAGGGGGCAATGGCTACACCTTC
.,few,TRBV5-6,18,TRBJ2-1,CASSLAGQFFSSYNEQFF,TGTGCCAGCAGCTTGGCGGGACAATTTTTCTCCTCCTACAATGAGCAGTTCTTC
.,.,TRBV7-2,13,TRBJ2-1,CASSRRQNNEQFF,TGTGCCAGCAGCAGACGGCAAAACAATGAGCAGTTCTTC
.,.,TRBV20-1,14,TRBJ1-6,CSARDPANDSPLHF,TGCAGTGCTAGAGATCCAGCGAACGATTCACCCCTCCACTTT
.,.,TRBV27,15,TRBJ1-6,CASSSDTGGNSPLHF,TGTGCCAGCAGTTCAGACACGGGTGGTAATTCACCCCTCCACTTT
.,many,TRBV7-2,16,TRBJ1-5,CASSLAMGGRNQPQHF,TGTGCCAGCAGCTTAGCAATGGGGGGCCGCAATCAGCCCCAGCATTTT